The clone carrying this TCR beta chain turned up a few times. Its antigen is as yet unknown. Patients having uncontrolled infection, another autoimmune disease, pregnancy or lactation were not included. This CDR3 spans 15 amino acids. Germline V gene sequence: CDR1 SQVTM, CDR2 ANQGSEA. V lost 4 bases and J lost 0; bases outside the gene matches: 3. RNA transcripts gave rise to amplified TCR beta CDR3 regions. RT-PCR in the first round (using the HTBI primer set) targeted the TCR CDR3. One entry per CDR3 protein results from TCRdb running MiXCR on the multiplex PCR reads. The table includes over 500,000 distinct CDR3 sequences, approximately 48% detected once. This record comes from a study of T cells in Graves' hyperthyroidism and ophthalmopathy. Study outcomes and limitations: Model-based prediction identified ophthalmopathy a median about 6.8 months prior to its onset. Blood also contained most expanded thyroid clonotypes above 0.001.

The V and J genes are TRBV29-1 and TRBJ2-6; 7 bases fit TRBD1. The source of this sequence is an adult woman with Graves' disease, either hyperthyroidism or ophthalmopathy (not recorded which). Sequencing was performed on peripheral blood or thyroid tissue (not recorded which). The CDR3 DNA reads as TGCAGCGTTGGGGCAGGGGGCTCTGGGGCCAACGTCCTGACTTTC. Translated, it gives CSVGAGGSGANVLTF.